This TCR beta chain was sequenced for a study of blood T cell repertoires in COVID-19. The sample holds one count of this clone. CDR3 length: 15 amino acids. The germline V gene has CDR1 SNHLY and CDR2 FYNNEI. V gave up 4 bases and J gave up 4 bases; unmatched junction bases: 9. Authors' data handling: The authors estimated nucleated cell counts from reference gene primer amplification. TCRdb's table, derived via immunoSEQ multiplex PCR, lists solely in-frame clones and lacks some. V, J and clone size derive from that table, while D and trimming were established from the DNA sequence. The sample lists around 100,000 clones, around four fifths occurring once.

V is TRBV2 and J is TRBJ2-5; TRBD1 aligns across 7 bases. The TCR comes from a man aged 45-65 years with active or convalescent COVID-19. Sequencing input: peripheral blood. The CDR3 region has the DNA TGTGCCAGCAGTGTATCCCCCACAGGGGCAGAGACCCAGTACTTC. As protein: CASSVSPTGAETQYF.